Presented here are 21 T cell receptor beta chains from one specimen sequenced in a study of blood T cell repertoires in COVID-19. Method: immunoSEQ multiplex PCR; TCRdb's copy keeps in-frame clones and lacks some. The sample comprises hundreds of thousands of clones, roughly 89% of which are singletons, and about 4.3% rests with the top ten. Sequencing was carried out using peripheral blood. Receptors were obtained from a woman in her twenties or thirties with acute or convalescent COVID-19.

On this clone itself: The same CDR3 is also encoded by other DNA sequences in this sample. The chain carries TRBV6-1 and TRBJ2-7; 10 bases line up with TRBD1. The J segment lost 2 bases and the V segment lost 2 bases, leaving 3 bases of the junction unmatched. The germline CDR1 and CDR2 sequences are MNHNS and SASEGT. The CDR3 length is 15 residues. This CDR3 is CASSEFGQGAYEQYF. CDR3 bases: TGTGCCAGCAGTGAATTCGGACAGGGGGCCTACGAGCAGTACTTC.

CDR3 DNA sequence: TGTGCCAGCAGTTTCAGAGATACGCAGTATTTT. Translating it yields CASSFRDTQYF. This chain connects TRBV27 to TRBJ2-3; D gene unclear. V lost 3 bases and J 5 bases, leaving 3 bases between the germline ends. Looked up from germline, CDR1 is MNHEY and CDR2 is SMNVEV (reference sequence). CDR3 length: 11 amino acids.

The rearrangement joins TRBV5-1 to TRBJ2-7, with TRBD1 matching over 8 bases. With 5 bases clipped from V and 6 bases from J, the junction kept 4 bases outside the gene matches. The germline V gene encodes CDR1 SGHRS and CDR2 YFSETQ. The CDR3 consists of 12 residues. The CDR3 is CASSTGGREQYF. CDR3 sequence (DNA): TGCGCCAGCAGTACAGGGGGGCGCGAGCAGTACTTC. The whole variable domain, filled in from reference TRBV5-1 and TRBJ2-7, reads KAGVTQTPRYLIKTRGQQVTLSCSPISGHRSVSWYQQTPGQGLQFLFEYFSETQRNKGNFPGRFSGRQFSNSRSEMNVSTLELGDSALYLCASSTGGREQYFGPGTRLTVT.

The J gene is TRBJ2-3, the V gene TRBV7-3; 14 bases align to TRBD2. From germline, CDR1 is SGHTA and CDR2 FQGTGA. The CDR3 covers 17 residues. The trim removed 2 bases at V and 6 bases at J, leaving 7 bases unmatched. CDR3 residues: CASSLVGLAGGPDTQYF. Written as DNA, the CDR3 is TGTGCCAGCAGCTTAGTTGGACTAGCGGGGGGCCCGGATACGCAGTATTTT.

The CDR3 DNA follows: TGTGCCAGTAGTTTCTATTGGACAGGGAGTGAGACCCAGTACTTC. The encoded protein is CASSFYWTGSETQYF. The genes are TRBV19 and TRBJ2-5; 8 bases agree with TRBD1. This CDR3 is 15 amino acids long. V lost 5 bases, J lost 5 bases, and 10 bases stayed unmatched. CDR1 is LNHDA, CDR2 SQIVND, per germline (reference sequence).

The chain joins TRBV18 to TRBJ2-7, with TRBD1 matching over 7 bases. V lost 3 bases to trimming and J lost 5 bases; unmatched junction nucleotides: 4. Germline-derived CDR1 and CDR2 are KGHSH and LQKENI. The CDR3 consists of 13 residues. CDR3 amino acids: CASSPGTANEQYF. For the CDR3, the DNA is TGTGCCAGCTCACCCGGGACAGCCAACGAGCAGTACTTC.

In DNA form, the CDR3 reads TGTGCCGGGGGGACGGGATCGAGGAGATCCGGGGAGCTGTTTTTT. Its protein is CAGGTGSRRSGELFF. The chain combines TRBV7-8 with TRBJ2-2; weak D call: TRBD2 (6 bases). V was cut by 11 bases and J by 6 bases, with 22 bases left in between. There are 15 residues in the CDR3. Looked up from germline, CDR1 is SGHVS and CDR2 is FQNEAQ.

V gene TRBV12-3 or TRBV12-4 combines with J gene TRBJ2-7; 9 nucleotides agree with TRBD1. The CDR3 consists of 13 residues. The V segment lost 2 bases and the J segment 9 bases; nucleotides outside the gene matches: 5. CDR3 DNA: TGTGCCAGCAGTTTAACAGGGGGCGCCGGGCAGTACTTC. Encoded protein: CASSLTGGAGQYF.

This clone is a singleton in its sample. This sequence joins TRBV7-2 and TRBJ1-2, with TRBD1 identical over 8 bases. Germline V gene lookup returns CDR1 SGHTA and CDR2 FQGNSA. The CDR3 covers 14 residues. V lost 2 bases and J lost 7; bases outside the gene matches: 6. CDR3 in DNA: TGTGCCAGCAGCTTATCGGCAGGGGGCTTTGGCTACACCTTC. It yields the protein CASSLSAGGFGYTF.

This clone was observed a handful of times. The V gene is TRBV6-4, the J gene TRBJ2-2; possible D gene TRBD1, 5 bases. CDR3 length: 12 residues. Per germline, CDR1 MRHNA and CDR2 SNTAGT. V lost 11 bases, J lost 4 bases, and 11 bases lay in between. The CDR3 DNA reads TGTGCCTCGGGTAGGGGCACCGGGGAGCTGTTTTTT. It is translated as CASGRGTGELFF.

The CDR3 spells CASSIAQGAGYGYTF. The CDR3, as DNA: TGTGCCAGTAGTATAGCACAGGGGGCAGGCTATGGCTACACCTTC. The J gene is TRBJ1-2, the V gene TRBV19, with 9 bases identical to TRBD1. V shed 1 base, J shed 4 bases, and the junction held 4 bases outside the gene matches. The germline CDR1 and CDR2 sequences are LNHDA and SQIVND (reference sequence). This CDR3 contains 15 residues.

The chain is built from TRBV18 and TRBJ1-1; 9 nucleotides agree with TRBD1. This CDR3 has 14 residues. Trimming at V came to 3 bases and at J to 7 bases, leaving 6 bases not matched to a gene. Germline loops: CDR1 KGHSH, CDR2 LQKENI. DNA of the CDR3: TGTGCCAGCTCACCCGGGACAGGGCTATTTGAAGCTTTCTTT. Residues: CASSPGTGLFEAFF.

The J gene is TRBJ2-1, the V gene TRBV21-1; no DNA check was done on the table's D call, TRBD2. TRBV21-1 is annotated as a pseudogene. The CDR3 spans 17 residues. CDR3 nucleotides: TGTGCCAGCTCCTATCTGTCGGCTAGCGGGCCTTACAATGAGCAGTTCTTC. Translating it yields CASSYLSASGPYNEQFF.

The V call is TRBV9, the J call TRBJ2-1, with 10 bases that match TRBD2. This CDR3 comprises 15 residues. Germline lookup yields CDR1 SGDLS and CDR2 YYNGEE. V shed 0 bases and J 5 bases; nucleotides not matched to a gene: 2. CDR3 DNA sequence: TGTGCCAGCAGCGTAGAACTAGCGGGGAACAATGAGCAGTTCTTC. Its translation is CASSVELAGNNEQFF.

The CDR3 coding sequence is TGTGCCAGCAGCTTTAACGGGGACGAGCAGTACTTC. It yields the protein CASSFNGDEQYF. V gene TRBV5-5 combines with J gene TRBJ2-7; D might be TRBD2 (5 bases). From germline, CDR1 is SGHKS and CDR2 YYEKEE (reference sequence). The V and J ends lost 2 bases and 5 bases respectively, with 8 bases between them. CDR3 size: 12 residues.

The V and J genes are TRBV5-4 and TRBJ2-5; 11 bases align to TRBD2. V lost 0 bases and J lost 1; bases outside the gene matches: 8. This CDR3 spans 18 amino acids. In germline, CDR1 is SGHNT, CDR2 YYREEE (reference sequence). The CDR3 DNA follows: TGTGCCAGCAGCTTGGGCATGGTTAGCGGGGGGGGCCAAGAGACCCAGTACTTC. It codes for CASSLGMVSGGGQETQYF.

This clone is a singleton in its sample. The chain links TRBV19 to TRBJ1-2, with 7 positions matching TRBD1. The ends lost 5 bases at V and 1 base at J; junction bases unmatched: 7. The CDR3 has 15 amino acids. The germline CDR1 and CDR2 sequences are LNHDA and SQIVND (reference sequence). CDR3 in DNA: TGTGCCAGTAGTTCCGGGACAGTAAGTAACTATGGCTACACCTTC. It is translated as CASSSGTVSNYGYTF.

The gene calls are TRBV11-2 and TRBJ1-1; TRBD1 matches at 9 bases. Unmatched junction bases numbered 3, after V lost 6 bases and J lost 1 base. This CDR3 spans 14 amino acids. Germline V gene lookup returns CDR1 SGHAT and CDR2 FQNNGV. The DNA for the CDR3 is TGTGCCAGCAGTCCGACAGGGGGGAACACTGAAGCTTTCTTT. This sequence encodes CASSPTGGNTEAFF.

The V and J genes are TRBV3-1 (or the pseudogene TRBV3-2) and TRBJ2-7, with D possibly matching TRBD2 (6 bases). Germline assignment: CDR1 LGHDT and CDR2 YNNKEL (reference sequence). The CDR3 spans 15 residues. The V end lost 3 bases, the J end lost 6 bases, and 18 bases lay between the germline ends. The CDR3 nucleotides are TGTGCCAGCAGCCACGGTGATCGGGGACTGGCCGAGCAGTACTTC. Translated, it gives CASSHGDRGLAEQYF.

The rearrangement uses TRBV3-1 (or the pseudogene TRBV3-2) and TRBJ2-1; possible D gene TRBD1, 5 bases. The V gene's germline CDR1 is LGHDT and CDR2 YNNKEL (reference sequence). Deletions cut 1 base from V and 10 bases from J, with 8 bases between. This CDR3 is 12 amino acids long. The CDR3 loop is CASSQVKGEQFF. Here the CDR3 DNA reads TGTGCCAGCAGCCAAGTCAAGGGGGAGCAGTTCTTC.

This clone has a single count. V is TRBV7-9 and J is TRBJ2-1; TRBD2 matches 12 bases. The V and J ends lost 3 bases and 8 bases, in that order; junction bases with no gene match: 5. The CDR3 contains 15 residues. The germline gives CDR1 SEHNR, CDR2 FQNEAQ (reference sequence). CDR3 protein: CASSFRTSGDYEQFF. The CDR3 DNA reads TGTGCCAGCAGCTTCCGGACTAGCGGGGACTATGAGCAGTTCTTC.